These T cell receptor beta chains were read from a single sample in a study of T cell changes during pregnancy in multiple sclerosis. The repertoire was sequenced with immunoSEQ multiplex PCR; TCRdb's copy has only in-frame clones and lacks some. The sample includes 48,000 or so clones, 85% to 95% of them seen just once. The input for sequencing was CD4+ T cells from peripheral blood mononuclear cells, taken in the second trimester of pregnancy. All receptors come from a female donor in good health, enrolled as a control in a pregnancy study. Each CDR3 is given without its conserved first and last residue.

TRBV27,TRBJ1-5,ASSLQGKQPQH
TRBV15,TRBJ1-1,ATTSGLTLANTEAF
TRBV4-3,TRBJ1-1,ASSQDPAGYTEAF
TRBV19,TRBJ2-1,ASSIVVDNEQF
TRBV7-2,TRBJ2-3,ASSLASGSLGDTQY
TRBV10-3,TRBJ1-1,AISESSLDTEAF
TRBV28,TRBJ1-4,ASTPGFLNEKLF
TRBV7-9,TRBJ1-5,ASSLGGGNQPQH
TRBV4-2,TRBJ1-1,ASSQDIPGRGTEAF
TRBV18,TRBJ1-2,ASSHREKGYT
TRBV27,TRBJ2-1,ASNGLAGQQF
TRBV5-1,TRBJ2-1,ASSSTGGPYEQF
TRBV28,TRBJ2-7,ASTLGGTARRGQY
TRBV9,TRBJ2-2,ASSLTGDYAGELF
TRBV18,TRBJ2-1,ASSPPTRNNEQF
TRBV5-1,TRBJ2-3,ASSFGVAGGPDTQY
TRBV27,NA,ASSSTGDEQY
TRBV18,TRBJ1-1,ASSASREAF
TRBV2,TRBJ2-3,ASSEAGREWDTQY
TRBV18,TRBJ1-1,ASSRDKNTEAF
TRBV2,TRBJ2-3,ASFLGQGDTQY
TRBV9,TRBJ2-1,ASSVAPGLAPNEQF
TRBV13,TRBJ1-5,ASSRDPLSQPQH
TRBV4-2,TRBJ2-7,ASSLVEYPHEQY
TRBV5-1,TRBJ2-1,ASSLGGSTYNEQF
TRBV5-4,TRBJ2-6,ASSLIRSGANVLT
TRBV27,TRBJ2-7,ASSSAYEQY
TRBV20-1,TRBJ2-7,SVASRGEQY
TRBV21-1,TRBJ2-1,ASTSGTGYHEQF
TRBV5-1,TRBJ2-7,ASSPKLAGGSGSEQY
TRBV28,TRBJ1-1,ASRLRAMNTEAF
TRBV9,TRBJ2-4,ASSVDSYGVQY
TRBV7-2,TRBJ1-5,ASSFVEVGQPQH
TRBV28,TRBJ2-7,ASSTGGGEPYEQY
TRBV10-1,TRBJ2-2,ASSEISGGSTGELF
TRBV28,TRBJ1-3,ASSRPGNTIY
TRBV11-2,TRBJ2-5,ASSWDSRETQY
TRBV15,TRBJ2-7,ATSRSRDSSYEQY
TRBV27,TRBJ1-2,ASSSPGVTRGYT
TRBV4-3,TRBJ2-1,ASSPEPGRGYNEQF
TRBV7-9,TRBJ2-7,ASSSPGTGTYVAEQY
TRBV6-6,TRBJ2-5,ASSYGGARETQY
TRBV4-1,TRBJ2-5,ASSQGAILTETQY
TRBV28,TRBJ1-2,ASSTEGGGYGYT
TRBV2,TRBJ2-7,ASSLDRRANYEQY